Listed below are T cell receptor beta chains from one sample, sequenced in a study of siplizumab effects on memory and regulatory T cells. The protocol was immunoSEQ multiplex PCR, while the TCRdb copy is restricted to in-frame clones and leaves out a portion. The sample lists 95,000 to 100,000 clones, nearly 95% occurring once. Source material: non-Treg CD4+ T cells sorted from blood. Receptors were obtained from a human donor in good health. The CDR3 runs from the conserved cysteine through the conserved F or W. Each record gives: J gene, clone size, D gene, V gene, CDR3 protein, CDR3 DNA. D genes are given only for firm matches. Some rows have no size entry. The others give once, few or many, or a class for an expanded clone.

J: TRBJ1-1; size: -; D: -; V: TRBV10-3; CDR3: CAISESSAANTEAFF; DNA: TGTGCCATCAGTGAGTCGTCCGCGGCCAACACTGAAGCTTTCTTT
J: TRBJ2-1; size: -; D: -; V: TRBV6-6; CDR3: CASSPRQPYNEQFF; DNA: TGTGCCAGCAGCCCCCGGCAGCCCTACAATGAGCAGTTCTTC
J: TRBJ2-2; size: -; D: TRBD1; V: TRBV2; CDR3: CASRRQGAIGELFF; DNA: TGTGCCAGCAGGCGGCAGGGGGCCATCGGGGAGCTGTTTTTT
J: TRBJ2-1; size: few; D: TRBD1; V: TRBV5-1; CDR3: CASSLYFGQGANEQFF; DNA: TGCGCCAGCAGCTTATATTTCGGACAGGGGGCGAATGAGCAGTTCTTC
J: TRBJ1-2; size: -; D: -; V: TRBV5-1; CDR3: CASSFGYGYTF; DNA: TGCGCCAGCAGCTTTGGCTATGGCTACACCTTC
J: TRBJ2-7; size: -; D: TRBD1; V: TRBV4-1; CDR3: CASSPQFRDRGYEQYF; DNA: TGCGCCAGCAGCCCCCAGTTCCGGGACAGGGGTTACGAGCAGTACTTC
J: TRBJ2-3; size: few; D: TRBD2; V: TRBV7-9; CDR3: CASSPPAGGPMDTQYF; DNA: TGTGCCAGCAGCCCGCCCGCGGGAGGGCCCATGGATACGCAGTATTTT
J: TRBJ2-1; size: -; D: TRBD2; V: TRBV9; CDR3: CASSSQRGDYNEQFF; DNA: TGTGCCAGCAGCAGCCAGCGGGGGGATTACAATGAGCAGTTCTTC
J: TRBJ2-2; size: -; D: TRBD2; V: TRBV10-3; CDR3: CAIAGTSGTGELFF; DNA: TGTGCCATCGCTGGGACTAGCGGGACCGGGGAGCTGTTTTTT
J: TRBJ1-1; size: once; D: -; V: TRBV7-2; CDR3: CASSSRGTEAFF; DNA: TGTGCCAGCAGCTCCAGGGGCACTGAAGCTTTCTTT
J: TRBJ1-5; size: -; D: -; V: TRBV5-1; CDR3: CASSLLGGGNQPQHF; DNA: TGCGCCAGCAGCTTGCTTGGAGGGGGCAATCAGCCCCAGCATTTT
J: TRBJ2-7; size: -; D: TRBD2; V: TRBV11-3; CDR3: CASSLVPTSGTFEQYF; DNA: TGTGCCAGCAGCCTGGTCCCGACTAGCGGGACTTTCGAGCAGTACTTC
J: TRBJ2-4; size: -; D: TRBD2; V: TRBV5-4; CDR3: CASSAGEGNIQYF; DNA: TGTGCCAGCAGTGCGGGAGAGGGAAACATTCAGTACTTC
J: TRBJ1-2; size: -; D: TRBD1; V: TRBV5-4; CDR3: CASSLGTGYGYTF; DNA: TGTGCCAGCAGCTTGGGGACAGGGTATGGCTACACCTTC
J: TRBJ2-3; size: -; D: -; V: TRBV18; CDR3: CASSRQGRTDTQYF; DNA: TGTGCCAGCTCACGGCAGGGACGCACAGATACGCAGTATTTT
J: TRBJ1-5; size: few; D: TRBD1; V: TRBV2; CDR3: CARSQGAGNQPQHF; DNA: TGTGCCAGATCGCAGGGGGCCGGCAATCAGCCCCAGCATTTT
J: TRBJ2-1; size: -; D: -; V: TRBV6-5; CDR3: CASSRGGRGDNEQFF; DNA: TGTGCCAGCAGTCGAGGGGGCCGGGGGGACAATGAGCAGTTCTTC
J: TRBJ2-3; size: -; D: -; V: TRBV1; CDR3: CTIRRKRGGTDTQYF; DNA: TGCACCATCCGACGAAAGCGGGGAGGCACAGATACGCAGTATTTT
J: TRBJ1-1; size: -; D: -; V: TRBV6-6; CDR3: CASMEAGSWTEAFF; DNA: TGTGCCAGCATGGAGGCGGGGTCGTGGACTGAAGCTTTCTTT
J: TRBJ2-2; size: -; D: TRBD2; V: TRBV5-1; CDR3: CASSLVLAGGNTGELFF; DNA: TGCGCCAGCAGCTTGGTCCTAGCGGGAGGAAATACCGGGGAGCTGTTTTTT
J: TRBJ2-1; size: -; D: -; V: TRBV6-5; CDR3: CASRTGRAYNEQFF; DNA: TGTGCCAGCAGAACTGGACGTGCCTACAATGAGCAGTTCTTC
J: TRBJ2-7; size: -; D: TRBD1; V: TRBV2; CDR3: CASSNYGQGVSEQYF; DNA: TGTGCCAGCAGTAATTACGGACAGGGGGTTTCCGAGCAGTACTTC
J: TRBJ1-2; size: -; D: -; V: TRBV29-1; CDR3: CSVDWQSYGYTF; DNA: TGCAGCGTTGATTGGCAGTCCTATGGCTACACCTTC
J: TRBJ2-5; size: -; D: -; V: TRBV5-6; CDR3: CASSPMSPGQETQYF; DNA: TGTGCCAGCAGCCCCATGTCACCAGGACAAGAGACCCAGTACTTC
J: TRBJ1-2; size: -; D: TRBD1; V: TRBV4-1; CDR3: CASSFLGTEGYTF; DNA: TGCGCCAGCAGTTTCCTAGGGACAGAGGGATACACCTTC
J: TRBJ1-4; size: -; D: -; V: TRBV15; CDR3: CATGREGEKLFF; DNA: TGTGCCACCGGCAGGGAGGGTGAAAAACTGTTTTTT
J: TRBJ2-7; size: once; D: -; V: TRBV5-1; CDR3: CASSWTGTRSSYEQYF; DNA: TGCGCCAGCAGCTGGACGGGGACTCGAAGCTCCTACGAGCAGTACTTC